What follows is one T cell receptor beta chain and its context. Its antigen is currently not known. Per-nucleotide qualities are absent, and no much larger clonotype sits a single base away. Library creation used the immunoSEQ multiplex PCR assay. The multiplex PCR relied on a mix of 60 forward primers for TCR Vbeta segments and 13 reverse primers for TCR Jbeta segments. A multiplex PCR assay on genomic DNA amplified the CDR3 region of rearranged TCR beta genes. Amplified TCR beta libraries were sequenced as 87-base-pair reads on the Illumina HiSeq System. The authors processed their data as follows. A later analysis tallied some 79 million unique TCR beta chains across the 666 repertoires, and some 12 million of those chains were shared by two or more donors. To remove PCR and sequencing errors, raw reads were error-corrected and collapsed into unique sequences using a nearest-neighbor algorithm that merged closely related sequences. CDR3 sequences were aligned to IMGT reference sequences to assign V, D and J gene segments. For a sequence to be retained, at least a six-nucleotide match to both a V gene segment and a J gene segment was required. A rearrangement was called productive if the CDR3 had no stop codons and remained in frame with V and J, and every other rearrangement was called non-productive. Following IMGT convention, CDR3 was defined as the stretch from the second conserved V-encoded cysteine up to the conserved J-encoded phenylalanine. The earlier analysis of 587 of the donors excluded sequences that lacked an unambiguous match to a single V gene segment. In an earlier analysis of some 590 of the donors, a V segment was called functional when productive rearrangements were above 56.7%, and segregating when the standard deviation between donors exceeded 5%. To diagnose cytomegalovirus status from the catalog of TCR beta chain sequences, a statistical classification framework was built. V and J gene assignment, in a later analysis, came from comparing TCR nucleotide sequences with IMGT/GENE-DB human TR gene sequences. A later analysis assigned CDR3 sequences and most-parsimonious VDJ recombination scenarios with the TCRdist pipeline. In a later analysis, each TCR beta chain was defined by its CDR3 amino acid sequence together with its V-gene family, and reads lacking a unique V-gene family were excluded. As a way to deal with suspected cross-contamination and a sequencing artifact, a later analysis dropped approximately 590 nucleotide sequences that were highly shared and had low generation probability. In a later analysis, a clonal expansion index was calculated for each public chain from normalized within-repertoire ranks of inferred template counts. In a later analysis, generation probabilities were computed using a VDJ recombination model fitted to out-of-frame rearrangements, and the results were checked against IGoR. In a later analysis, hypergeometric tests were used to score TCR-TCR, TCR-HLA and TCR-CMV co-occurrence, with a repertoire-size bias correction applied to TCR pairs. False discovery rates were estimated in a later analysis by permuting HLA or CMV assignments 20 times. In a later analysis, co-occurring TCRs were grouped with DBSCAN, and TCRdist sequence similarity was added when clustering was performed within HLA-allele-positive subsets. For co-occurrence clustering, repertoires with fewer than 30,000 or more than 120,000 public chains were excluded, along with four to six repertoires with anomalous nucleotide sharing. The immuneACCESS repertoire file appears here via TCRdb, limited to in-frame rearrangements. These files lack a portion of the clones; in checked studies, under half of the deficit traces to unresolved V genes, and the cause of the others is not known. That table furnishes V, J and clone size, whereas the DNA furnished D and trimming. A total of approximately 110,000 clones appear in this sample, around 80% of them only once. The ten largest clones take up 22% of the sample.

The data derive from a study of cytomegalovirus exposure and HLA in healthy donors listed by TCRdb under 2017. Regarding the complete study: In an earlier analysis of under 600 of the donors, around 290 Gb of sequence data and 95 million to 130 million unique TCR beta sequences from 180 million or so T cells were reported. Approximately 300 gigabases of sequencing data and tens of millions of unique TCR sequences were included in an early release covering roughly 600 HLA-typed donors. Of the 350 to 450 genotyped donors, approximately 81% were placed in the genetic ancestry cluster associated with self-reported Caucasian donors. The study aimed to test whether signatures of past pathogen exposure could be identified by cataloging public T cell receptors. The study profiled the T cell repertoires of 500 to 800 subjects by immunosequencing and related them to cytomegalovirus serostatus. In addition to the first cohort of 650 to 750 subjects, a separate validation cohort of approximately 130 different subjects was used. To predict cytomegalovirus infection status, the study combined high-throughput TCR immunosequencing, statistical association of individual TCRs with disease status, and machine learning. A later analysis re-examined previously published TCR beta repertoires from more than 650 donors and added high-resolution HLA genotyping to investigate patterns of TCR occurrence. Rather than using new phenotypic data, the later analysis identified candidate immune exposures from TCR beta sequences and from how often those sequences occurred across donors. An earlier analysis of 587 of the donors applied high-throughput TCR beta sequencing to assess whether each TCR beta V gene segment acted as functional or pseudogenic. Donor age, sex, ethnicity and CMV serostatus were collected together with the repertoire data. In a later genetic analysis, genome-wide SNP genotypes for about three fifths of the roughly 670 donors were used, and that subset was treated as a discovery cohort. All discovery cohort repertoires had been generated on a single sequencing platform. Both class I and class II loci were covered by HLA typing, at four-digit resolution. The number of donors typed differed by locus, with roughly 629-640 for A, B, C, DRB1 and DQB1, around 500 for DQA1, 606 for DPA1, and some 440 for DPB1. Several DR-DQ haplotypes were treated as single units for association and clustering because of strong linkage in the cohort. On average, 235,054 unique TCR beta nucleotide sequences were sequenced per donor among fewer than 500 genotyped donors of the cohort, with roughly 20% of those sequences being non-productive.

CDR1 and CDR2, per the germline V gene (reference sequence), are GTSNPN and SVGIG. V and J lose 0 bases and 6 bases, and a span of 11 bases separates them. There are 13 amino acids in the CDR3, from cysteine to phenylalanine inclusive. Only CDR3 DNA is held: 39 bases, read in frame from base 1. The cohort consisted of hundreds of healthy bone marrow donors. At the time of sampling, all cohort members were nominally healthy, though unrecorded immune exposures were likely present. The donor was CMV seropositive and belonged to the group of about 290 seropositive cohort members. Every donor gave a peripheral blood sample, and the peripheral blood mononuclear cells from that sample were used for TCR beta sequencing. The Qiagen DNeasy Blood Extraction Kit was used to extract genomic DNA from the blood cell samples. What the authors observed across the whole study: Because the 87-base-pair reads could not distinguish some IMGT-functional V segments, including TRBV6-2 and TRBV6-3, those segments were excluded. In both the original and validation cohorts, the classifier was reported to diagnose cytomegalovirus status with high specificity and sensitivity. When HLA alleles, especially DR and DQ, strongly co-occurred, TCR associations were difficult to assign to individual alleles. A cluster of highly shared sequence variants was judged likely to be a technical artifact of the sequencing pipeline. Because counts were too low, about 18 rarely observed V segments, including chromosome 9 orphons, were excluded from the earlier analysis of some 590 of the donors. According to the authors, the approach could potentially be generalized to other disease states and immunological phenotypes. In an earlier analysis of 587 of the donors, most TCR beta V segments were observed in productive rearrangements about 87% or about 30% of the time, broadly matching IMGT annotations. A total of about 180 TCR beta chains were listed by the study as associated with cytomegalovirus. Linkage disequilibrium might explain the correlated functional status among segregating V segments, but an unknown experimental factor could not be ruled out. At a false discovery rate of 0.05, a later analysis linked around 17,000 TCR beta sequences to specific HLA alleles. Compared with the approximately 670-donor mean, donors in an Asian-associated ancestry cluster had fewer N-insertions in productive TCRs, according to a later genetic analysis. Only TCR beta chains were sequenced in this cohort, and the absence of alpha or paired-chain data limited detectable features. Across donors, most TCR sequences were observed very rarely, whereas some public TCRs were present in many individuals. A further reported finding was that TCR beta sequences accurately predicted the HLA-A and HLA-B alleles for most subjects in the first cohort. Most CMV-associated TCR beta chains appeared to be HLA-restricted in a later analysis, and the HLA associations seemed to be driven largely by CMV exposure. Immune exposure information for the cohort was limited to CMV serostatus. Roughly uniform sequencing depth across donors was assumed in presence/absence analyses, although this assumption may not hold. In a later analysis, HLA-associated TCR beta chains were found to be more clonally expanded and to have lower generation probabilities than equally common non-associated chains. Several of the top co-occurrence clusters appeared to be linked to parvovirus B19, influenza, CMV and Epstein-Barr virus, according to a later analysis. A few of the identified cytomegalovirus-associated TCR beta chains were confirmed in vitro to be specific for cytomegalovirus antigens. Because some donors lacked HLA typing at each locus, the association tests relied only on the typed subset. In a later analysis, the rate of TCR association differed among HLA loci, with DRB1 alleles having the most associated TCRs and HLA-C alleles having the fewest. An association between a missense DCLRE1C variant and V-gene and J-gene trimming of TCR beta chains was found in a later genetic analysis and replicated in an independent cohort.

The sequencing sample was made of PBMCs. The receptor comes from a man aged 25-40 years in good health and CMV-seropositive. The rearrangement joined TRBV30 to TRBJ1-1, with TRBD1 tentatively as D gene (5 bases match). The nucleotides are TGTGCCTGGAGTGTACTCGGGGGGTCTGAAGCTTTCTTT. It is translated as CAWSVLGGSEAFF.